The 27 T cell receptor beta chains reported below all come from one sample, sequenced in a study of vaccination and CD4 T cells after COVID-19. TCRdb re-derived calls from the PCR reads in MiXCR, one entry per CDR3 protein. Counted here are tens of thousands of distinct CDR3 sequences, over 40% occurring once; the ten biggest clones make up 0.8% to 1.2%. This sample comprised CD4+ T cells from blood, obtained before SARS-CoV-2 vaccination. All receptors derive from a human donor who had recovered from COVID-19.

The V call is TRBV11-1, the J call TRBJ2-1; the D gene is possibly TRBD1 (5 bases). Per germline, CDR1 SGHAT and CDR2 FQDESV (reference sequence). Trimming took off 5 bases at V and 3 bases at J, with 14 bases between the two ends. CDR3 length: 15 amino acids. The CDR3, as DNA: TGTGCCAGCAGCCGTCGACAGTATTTCTACAATGAGCAGTTCTTC. Protein: CASSRRQYFYNEQFF.

This chain links TRBV10-2 with TRBJ2-5; TRBD2 matches at 12 bases. Germline V lookup: CDR1 WSHSY, CDR2 SAAADI. The CDR3 has 17 amino acids. The trim removed 2 bases at V and 4 bases at J, leaving 8 bases unmatched. Here the CDR3 DNA reads TGCGCCAGCAGTGAGGGGCGTCTAGCGGGAGGGGGAGAGACCCAGTACTTC. It yields the protein CASSEGRLAGGGETQYF.

There are a few counts of this clonotype. The CDR3 DNA sequence: TGTGCCGCCAAGACAGGCCTCAATCAGCCCCAGCATTTT. Translation gives CAAKTGLNQPQHF. This rearrangement joins TRBV10-3 to TRBJ1-5, with D maybe TRBD1 (6 bases). The CDR3 is 13 amino acids. The germline V gene has CDR1 ENHRY and CDR2 SYGVKD. Between the trimmed V and J ends, which lost 11 bases and 3 bases, there was a span of 14 bases.

This sequence joins TRBV20-1 and TRBJ2-6, with D perhaps matching TRBD1 (5 bases). The CDR3 extends over 14 amino acids. The germline V gene has CDR1 DFQATT and CDR2 SNEGSKA (reference sequence). V was shortened by 5 bases and J by 2 bases, with 10 bases between the two germline ends. The CDR3 loop is CSAPRQTGANVLTF. CDR3 coding DNA: TGCAGTGCTCCCCGACAGACTGGGGCCAACGTCCTGACTTTC.

V usage is TRBV7-9 and J usage is TRBJ2-5; D is undetermined. From germline, CDR1 is SEHNR and CDR2 FQNEAQ (reference sequence). V gave up 0 bases and J gave up 2 bases, with 16 bases separating them. The length of the CDR3 is 17 residues. CDR3: CASSLAQSILTQETQYF. In DNA, the CDR3 is TGTGCCAGCAGCTTAGCGCAATCCATTTTAACACAAGAGACCCAGTACTTC.

This clonotype was counted between two and nine times. The chain joins TRBV18 to TRBJ2-5; 8 positions match TRBD1. The germline gives CDR1 KGHSH, CDR2 LQKENI. The CDR3 totals 13 residues. J was trimmed by 3 bases and V by 3 bases; bases with no gene match: 0. CDR3 sequence (DNA): TGTGCCAGCTCACCGACAGGGGAAGAGACCCAGTACTTC. It specifies CASSPTGEETQYF.

The chain combines TRBV19 with TRBJ2-2, with D possibly being TRBD1 (5 bases). Deletions cut 3 bases from V and 10 bases from J, with 12 bases between. The CDR3 extends over 13 amino acids. Germline V gene sequence: CDR1 LNHDA, CDR2 SQIVND (reference sequence). CDR3: CASSIQGTKELFF. The CDR3 DNA is TGTGCCAGTAGTATTCAGGGCACTAAGGAGCTGTTTTTT.

This clonotype was counted a few times. This chain links TRBV15 with TRBJ2-5, with D perhaps matching TRBD2 (6 bases). Trimming shortened V by 1 base and J by 0 bases, and 15 bases separated the two germline ends. The CDR3 consists of 17 residues. In germline, CDR1 is LNHNV, CDR2 YYDKDF (reference sequence). This CDR3 is CATSRGTGTFYQETQYF. CDR3 nucleotide sequence: TGTGCCACCAGCAGAGGAACCGGGACTTTTTACCAAGAGACCCAGTACTTC.

The chain links TRBV6-1 to TRBJ2-7; 9 bases align to TRBD2. The CDR3 consists of 14 residues. V gave up 6 bases and J gave up 6 bases; unmatched junction bases: 9. Germline CDR1 is MNHNS and CDR2 is SASEGT. This CDR3 is CASSPLAGAGEQYF. The CDR3 DNA reads as TGTGCCAGCAGCCCCTTAGCGGGAGCTGGCGAGCAGTACTTC.

The V and J genes are TRBV7-9 and TRBJ1-1, with D unresolved. Germline values: CDR1 SEHNR, CDR2 FQNEAQ (reference sequence). V lost 5 bases, J lost 4 bases, and 11 bases lay in between. This CDR3 region has 13 residues. CDR3: CASSISRGTEAFF. For the CDR3, the DNA is TGTGCCAGCAGCATCAGCCGTGGCACTGAAGCTTTCTTT.

There are a few counts of this clonotype. The J gene is TRBJ1-1, the V gene TRBV7-2; unclear D gene. Germline loops: CDR1 SGHTA, CDR2 FQGNSA. With 3 bases removed from V and 2 bases from J, the gap between germline ends came to 10 bases. CDR3 length equals 14 residues. CDR3 coding DNA: TGTGCCAGCAGCTTTAATCCGTCCAACACTGAAGCTTTCTTT. Its protein product is CASSFNPSNTEAFF.

The V call is TRBV6-1, the J call TRBJ2-3; TRBD2 matches 8 bases. The ends lost 4 bases at V and 8 bases at J; junction bases unmatched: 17. CDR3 length: 17 residues. Germline CDR1 is MNHNS and CDR2 is SASEGT. The CDR3 DNA sequence: TGTGCCAGCAGTGGGGGTGGCGGGAGGAGACGACCGGGTACGCAGTATTTT. This sequence encodes CASSGGGGRRRPGTQYF.

This rearrangement joins TRBV10-2 to TRBJ2-5; D gene unclear. CDR1 is WSHSY, CDR2 SAAADI, per germline. The CDR3 contains 11 residues. The V end was cut by 6 bases, the J end by 5 bases, with 7 bases between. The CDR3 loop reads CASRVGETQYF. CDR3 nucleotide sequence: TGCGCCAGCAGAGTCGGTGAGACCCAGTACTTC.

The chain has TRBV20-1 and TRBJ2-1; D possibly corresponds to TRBD2 (6 bases). The ends were cut back, 3 bases at V and 4 bases at J, with 16 bases in the middle. Germline V gene data show CDR1 as DFQATT and CDR2 as SNEGSKA (reference sequence). This CDR3 has 15 amino acids. In nucleotides, the CDR3 is TGCAGTGCTAGTAACCTAGCGCACCTTTACAATGAGCAGTTCTTC. This translates into CSASNLAHLYNEQFF.

The chain couples TRBV9 to TRBJ2-1, with TRBD2 matching 16 bases. The V gene's germline CDR1 is SGDLS and CDR2 YYNGEE. V lost 4 bases, J lost 7 bases, and 11 bases stayed unmatched. The CDR3 runs to 18 residues. CDR3 DNA sequence: TGTGCCAGCAGCCTCCATCCGGGACTAGCGGGAGGGGGGAATGAGCAGTTCTTC. This sequence encodes CASSLHPGLAGGGNEQFF.

The chain has TRBV11-3 and TRBJ2-1, with 7 bases matching TRBD1. Germline loops: CDR1 SGHNT, CDR2 YENEEA. The length of the CDR3 is 12 residues. With 2 bases clipped from V and 8 bases from J, the junction kept 0 bases outside the gene matches. The CDR3 protein is CASSLQGDEQFF. The CDR3 region has the DNA TGTGCCAGCAGCTTACAGGGGGATGAGCAGTTCTTC. Looking up the rest from reference TRBV11-3 and TRBJ2-1 gives the full variable domain: EAGVVQSPRYKIIEKKQPVAFWCNPISGHNTLYWYLQNLGQGPELLIRYENEEAVDDSQLPKDRFSAERLKGVDSTLKIQPAELGDSAVYLCASSLQGDEQFFGPGTRLTVL.

The chain recombines TRBV27 with TRBJ2-7, with 10 bases fitting TRBD2. The CDR3 sequence is 16 residues long. After removal of 0 bases from V and 3 bases from J, the junction contained 5 bases not matched to a gene. Looked up from germline, CDR1 is MNHEY and CDR2 is SMNVEV (reference sequence). CDR3 in amino acids: CASSLSPSGSIYEQYF. The CDR3 coding sequence is TGTGCCAGCAGTTTATCTCCTAGCGGGAGTATCTACGAGCAGTACTTC.

The V and J genes are TRBV20-1 and TRBJ2-3, with TRBD2 identical over 10 bases. Per the germline V gene, CDR1 is DFQATT and CDR2 is SNEGSKA (reference sequence). The CDR3 is 16 amino acids. V shed 0 bases, J shed 2 bases, and the junction held 5 bases outside the gene matches. The CDR3 spells CSARDPSGRATDTQYF. In DNA, the CDR3 is TGCAGTGCTAGAGATCCCAGCGGGAGGGCCACAGATACGCAGTATTTT.

The chain carries TRBV5-5 and TRBJ1-2; D perhaps matches TRBD1 (6 bases). CDR1 and CDR2 (germline): SGHKS, YYEKEE (reference sequence). The CDR3 length is 19 residues. The V end lost 3 bases, the J end lost 7 bases, and 31 bases lay between the germline ends. The CDR3 bases are TGTGCCAGCAGCTCTACCCGCGAACAGGGACCCACGTACAGAAGTGGCTACACCTTC. It is translated as CASSSTREQGPTYRSGYTF.

The V and J genes are TRBV7-8 and TRBJ2-7; no definite D call. CDR3 length equals 16 residues. Germline V gene data show CDR1 as SGHVS and CDR2 as FQNEAQ. The V gene lost 4 bases and the J gene lost 4 bases, with 20 bases spanning the gap. The CDR3: CASSSLRAARPYEQYF. Here the CDR3 DNA reads TGTGCCAGCAGCTCGTTAAGGGCAGCTCGGCCTTACGAGCAGTACTTC.

Note on this clonotype: At one end, the junction sequence differs from germline, possibly due to a read error. The J gene is TRBJ2-2, the V gene TRBV10-1, with 7 bases lining up with TRBD2. There are 15 residues in the CDR3. CDR1 is WNHNN and CDR2 is SYGVQD in the germline V gene (reference sequence). The CDR3 DNA follows: TGCGCCGGCAGTGATGGCGGGAGTAGCGCCGGGGAGCTGTTTTTT. This codes for CAGSDGGSSAGELFF.

This clonotype turned up a few times. This chain joins TRBV27 and TRBJ2-2; TRBD2 aligns across 11 bases. Trimming removed 6 bases from V and 7 bases from J; junction bases left unmatched: 7. Germline assignment: CDR1 MNHEY and CDR2 SMNVEV (reference sequence). The CDR3 sequence is 15 residues long. CDR3 sequence reads: CASSPTSGIGGELFF. The CDR3 bases are TGTGCCAGCAGCCCGACTAGCGGGATTGGCGGGGAGCTGTTTTTT.

The rearrangement uses TRBV14 and TRBJ2-3; TRBD2 matches 7 bases. In germline, CDR1 is SGHDN, CDR2 FVKESK. The V segment lost 6 bases and the J segment 4 bases; nucleotides outside the gene matches: 16. The CDR3 has 17 amino acids. The CDR3 nucleotides read TGTGCCAGCAGTAAGCGGGCCGGGACTAACATCGCAGATACGCAGTATTTT. Residues: CASSKRAGTNIADTQYF.

The chain combines TRBV6-2 or TRBV6-3 with TRBJ2-7, with 13 bases matching TRBD2. Germline CDR1 MNHEY, CDR2 SVGEGT. The CDR3 spans 20 residues. J lost 2 bases, V lost 0 bases, and 13 bases had no gene match. CDR3 amino acids: CASSYSTTTQTSGRTYEQYF. The CDR3 DNA is TGTGCCAGCAGTTACTCAACAACCACGCAGACTAGCGGGAGGACCTACGAGCAGTACTTC.

This clonotype was detected only once. The chain employs TRBV19 and TRBJ2-4, with TRBD1 matching over 10 bases. CDR1 and CDR2 from the germline V gene are LNHDA and SQIVND (reference sequence). The V segment lost 6 bases and the J segment 8 bases; nucleotides outside the gene matches: 7. The CDR3 contains 14 residues. Here the CDR3 reads CASSRDRGLDIQYF. The DNA of the CDR3 is TGTGCCAGTAGCCGGGACAGGGGTTTAGACATTCAGTACTTC.

This clonotype occurred a few times. Germline is not matched at one junction end, which may reflect a read error. The chain employs TRBV20-1 and TRBJ2-7; tentatively, D is TRBD1 (5 bases). Germline CDR1 DFQATT, CDR2 SNEGSKA (reference sequence). The CDR3 totals 13 residues. The CDR3 DNA is TGTAGTGCTAGTCGGGCAGGGCAGTACGAGCAGTACTTC. This codes for CSASRAGQYEQYF.

V usage is TRBV30 and J usage is TRBJ1-6, with TRBD1 matching 9 bases. Germline lookup yields CDR1 GTSNPN and CDR2 SVGIG (reference sequence). The CDR3 contains 16 residues. Unmatched junction bases numbered 13, after V lost 3 bases and J lost 10 bases. CDR3 coding DNA: TGTGCCTGGAGAGAACCTTACAGGGGGCGCAGGTCACCCCTCCACTTT. Translating gives CAWREPYRGRRSPLHF.